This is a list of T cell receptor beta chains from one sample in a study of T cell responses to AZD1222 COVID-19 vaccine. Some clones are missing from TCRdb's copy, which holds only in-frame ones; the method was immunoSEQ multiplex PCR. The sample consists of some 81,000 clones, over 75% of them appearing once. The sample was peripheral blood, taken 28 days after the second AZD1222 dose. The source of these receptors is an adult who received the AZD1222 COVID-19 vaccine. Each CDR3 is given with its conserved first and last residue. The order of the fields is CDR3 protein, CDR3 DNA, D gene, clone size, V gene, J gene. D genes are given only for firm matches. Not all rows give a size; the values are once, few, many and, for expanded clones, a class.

cdr3_aa: CASSQDPAQRNEAFF
cdr3_nt: TGCGCCAGCAGCCAAGATCCGGCGCAGAGAAATGAAGCTTTCTTT
d_call: -
clone_size: few
v_call: TRBV4-1
j_call: TRBJ1-1

cdr3_aa: CASSSGRDEKLFF
cdr3_nt: TGTGCCAGCAGCTCGGGACGGGATGAAAAACTGTTTTTT
d_call: -
clone_size: -
v_call: TRBV7-2
j_call: TRBJ1-4

cdr3_aa: CASSITGFYGYTF
cdr3_nt: TGTGCCAGTAGTATAACAGGGTTCTATGGCTACACCTTC
d_call: -
clone_size: -
v_call: TRBV19
j_call: TRBJ1-2

cdr3_aa: CSAPIRDEEYF
cdr3_nt: TGCAGCGCTCCGATCCGGGACGAAGAATATTTT
d_call: -
clone_size: -
v_call: TRBV29-1
j_call: TRBJ1-3

cdr3_aa: CASSFGEGRLNTEAFF
cdr3_nt: TGTGCCAGCAGCTTTGGGGAAGGACGCTTGAACACTGAAGCTTTCTTT
d_call: -
clone_size: -
v_call: TRBV11-2
j_call: TRBJ1-1

cdr3_aa: CASRVTRQGEAFF
cdr3_nt: TGCGCCAGCAGGGTTACCAGACAGGGCGAAGCTTTCTTT
d_call: TRBD1
clone_size: once
v_call: TRBV10-1
j_call: TRBJ1-1

cdr3_aa: CASSLGEGRDIQYF
cdr3_nt: TGTGCCAGCAGCTTGGGGGAGGGCAGGGACATTCAGTACTTC
d_call: TRBD2
clone_size: -
v_call: TRBV5-8
j_call: TRBJ2-4

cdr3_aa: CATRPGQGALATEAFF
cdr3_nt: TGTGCCACCAGACCGGGACAGGGGGCCTTGGCCACTGAAGCTTTCTTT
d_call: TRBD1
clone_size: -
v_call: TRBV10-3
j_call: TRBJ1-1

cdr3_aa: CAWRRDIYGYTF
cdr3_nt: TGTGCCTGGAGGAGGGACATCTATGGCTACACCTTC
d_call: -
clone_size: -
v_call: TRBV30
j_call: TRBJ1-2

cdr3_aa: CASSEGLAGPTYEQYF
cdr3_nt: TGTGCCAGCAGTGAGGGACTAGCGGGACCTACCTACGAGCAGTACTTC
d_call: TRBD2
clone_size: -
v_call: TRBV2
j_call: TRBJ2-7

cdr3_aa: CASSSGINYEQYF
cdr3_nt: TGTGCCAGCAGCTCCGGGATTAACTACGAGCAGTACTTC
d_call: -
clone_size: -
v_call: TRBV7-8
j_call: TRBJ2-7

cdr3_aa: CAISESGGSNQPQHF
cdr3_nt: TGTGCCATCAGTGAGTCAGGGGGGAGTAATCAGCCCCAGCATTTT
d_call: -
clone_size: -
v_call: TRBV10-3
j_call: TRBJ1-5

cdr3_aa: CASTDRPGSTPETQYF
cdr3_nt: TGTGCCAGTACCGATCGTCCCGGAAGTACACCGGAGACCCAGTACTTC
d_call: -
clone_size: -
v_call: TRBV19
j_call: TRBJ2-5

cdr3_aa: CASSPWRGSSTDTQYF
cdr3_nt: TGTGCCAGCAGCCCCTGGCGGGGGTCTAGCACAGATACGCAGTATTTT
d_call: TRBD2
clone_size: -
v_call: TRBV13
j_call: TRBJ2-3

cdr3_aa: CASSDGINEQFF
cdr3_nt: TGTGCCAGCAGTGACGGCATAAATGAGCAGTTCTTC
d_call: -
clone_size: few
v_call: TRBV6-4
j_call: TRBJ2-1

cdr3_aa: CASADDRFSYNEQFF
cdr3_nt: TGTGCCAGCGCGGATGACAGGTTCTCCTACAATGAGCAGTTCTTC
d_call: -
clone_size: -
v_call: TRBV28
j_call: TRBJ2-1

cdr3_aa: CAISDVGGLDTEAFF
cdr3_nt: TGTGCCATCAGTGACGTCGGGGGGTTGGACACTGAAGCTTTCTTT
d_call: -
clone_size: -
v_call: TRBV10-3
j_call: TRBJ1-1

cdr3_aa: CASTITSGDYNEQFF
cdr3_nt: TGTGCCAGTACCATTACTAGCGGAGACTACAATGAGCAGTTCTTC
d_call: TRBD2
clone_size: large
v_call: TRBV19
j_call: TRBJ2-1

cdr3_aa: CASSFGQGFDTQYF
cdr3_nt: TGTGCCAGCAGCTTCGGACAGGGGTTTGATACGCAGTATTTT
d_call: TRBD1
clone_size: -
v_call: TRBV5-4
j_call: TRBJ2-3

cdr3_aa: CASSHGLNTEAFF
cdr3_nt: TGCGCCAGCAGCCACGGACTGAACACTGAAGCTTTCTTT
d_call: -
clone_size: -
v_call: TRBV4-3
j_call: TRBJ1-1

cdr3_aa: CASSIVGRAEQYF
cdr3_nt: TGTGCCAGTAGTATAGTCGGCAGGGCCGAGCAGTACTTC
d_call: -
clone_size: -
v_call: TRBV19
j_call: TRBJ2-7

cdr3_aa: CASSPAGGAYGYTF
cdr3_nt: TGTGCCAGCAGCCCGGCAGGGGGGGCCTATGGCTACACCTTC
d_call: TRBD1
clone_size: -
v_call: TRBV3-1/TRBV3-2
j_call: TRBJ1-2

cdr3_aa: CASSQMLAGATYEQYF
cdr3_nt: TGTGCCAGCAGCCAAATGCTAGCGGGAGCGACCTACGAGCAGTACTTC
d_call: TRBD2
clone_size: -
v_call: TRBV3-1/TRBV3-2
j_call: TRBJ2-7

cdr3_aa: CASSLGNNQPQHF
cdr3_nt: TGTGCCAGCAGCTTAGGAAACAATCAGCCCCAGCATTTT
d_call: -
clone_size: -
v_call: TRBV11-1
j_call: TRBJ1-5

cdr3_aa: CASSLGQGHSGNTIYF
cdr3_nt: TGTGCCAGCAGCTTAGGCCAGGGCCACTCTGGAAACACCATATATTTT
d_call: -
clone_size: -
v_call: TRBV7-6
j_call: TRBJ1-3

cdr3_aa: CASNPLHPDYNEQFF
cdr3_nt: TGTGCCAGCAACCCTCTGCATCCTGATTACAATGAGCAGTTCTTC
d_call: -
clone_size: -
v_call: TRBV21-1
j_call: TRBJ2-1

cdr3_aa: CASSPYEQYF
cdr3_nt: TGTGCCAGCTCACCATACGAGCAGTACTTC
d_call: -
clone_size: few
v_call: TRBV18
j_call: TRBJ2-7

cdr3_aa: CASSIPGQYNEQFF
cdr3_nt: TGTGCCAGTAGTATACCCGGACAGTATAATGAGCAGTTCTTC
d_call: -
clone_size: -
v_call: TRBV19
j_call: TRBJ2-1

cdr3_aa: CATSDLIYGYTF
cdr3_nt: TGTGCCACCAGTGATTTGATTTATGGCTACACCTTC
d_call: -
clone_size: -
v_call: TRBV24-1
j_call: TRBJ1-2

cdr3_aa: CASSQVVAKNEQFF
cdr3_nt: TGCGCCAGCAGCCAAGTGGTAGCGAAGAATGAGCAGTTCTTC
d_call: -
clone_size: -
v_call: TRBV4-1
j_call: TRBJ2-1

cdr3_aa: CASSQDKTANDYEQYF
cdr3_nt: TGCGCCAGCAGCCAAGATAAAACAGCGAACGACTACGAGCAGTACTTC
d_call: -
clone_size: few
v_call: TRBV4-1
j_call: TRBJ2-7

cdr3_aa: CASSPGSRQPQHF
cdr3_nt: TGTGCCAGTAGCCCAGGGTCCCGTCAGCCCCAGCATTTT
d_call: -
clone_size: -
v_call: TRBV19
j_call: TRBJ1-5

cdr3_aa: CATSDLGQLNEQFF
cdr3_nt: TGTGCCACCAGTGATTTGGGACAGCTCAATGAGCAGTTCTTC
d_call: -
clone_size: -
v_call: TRBV24-1
j_call: TRBJ2-1

cdr3_aa: CASSPPGPGLTNEKLFF
cdr3_nt: TGTGCCAGCAGTCCGCCAGGCCCCGGCTTGACTAATGAAAAACTGTTTTTT
d_call: -
clone_size: -
v_call: TRBV28
j_call: TRBJ1-4

cdr3_aa: CASSFRPDTDTQYF
cdr3_nt: TGTGCCAGTAGTTTTCGTCCAGACACAGATACGCAGTATTTT
d_call: -
clone_size: -
v_call: TRBV19
j_call: TRBJ2-3

cdr3_aa: CASSQGFVNQPQHF
cdr3_nt: TGTGCCAGCAGTCAAGGATTCGTCAATCAGCCCCAGCATTTT
d_call: -
clone_size: -
v_call: TRBV28
j_call: TRBJ1-5

cdr3_aa: CASSVGGNEQYF
cdr3_nt: TGTGCCAGCTCAGTGGGTGGCAACGAGCAGTACTTC
d_call: -
clone_size: -
v_call: TRBV18
j_call: TRBJ2-7

cdr3_aa: CASSVTNRWRGHGTEAFF
cdr3_nt: TGTGCCAGCAGCGTAACAAACAGATGGCGGGGGCATGGCACTGAAGCTTTCTTT
d_call: -
clone_size: once
v_call: TRBV9
j_call: TRBJ1-1

cdr3_aa: CASSQGLGTEAFF
cdr3_nt: TGTGCCAGCAGCCAGGGCCTGGGCACTGAAGCTTTCTTT
d_call: -
clone_size: -
v_call: TRBV9
j_call: TRBJ1-1

cdr3_aa: CATGANTEAFF
cdr3_nt: TGTGCCACGGGGGCCAACACTGAAGCTTTCTTT
d_call: -
clone_size: few
v_call: TRBV28
j_call: TRBJ1-1

cdr3_aa: CATSRIAGISYEQYF
cdr3_nt: TGTGCCACCAGCAGGATAGCGGGGATCTCCTACGAGCAGTACTTC
d_call: TRBD2
clone_size: -
v_call: TRBV15
j_call: TRBJ2-7

cdr3_aa: CASSLQGSYNEQFF
cdr3_nt: TGTGCCAGCAGCTTGCAGGGCTCCTACAATGAGCAGTTCTTC
d_call: -
clone_size: -
v_call: TRBV7-3
j_call: TRBJ2-1